The clone carrying this TCR beta chain was counted between two and nine times. The data were taken from a study of blood T cell repertoires in COVID-19. In the original workflow: Quantification of nucleated cells was approximated via reference gene primer amplification. Assay used: immunoSEQ multiplex PCR; TCRdb lists only in-frame clones, some missing. V, J and clone size are taken as reported in that table, and D and trimming were inferred from the DNA itself. Of around 83,000 clones in the sample, 86% were seen once. V lost 5 bases to trimming and J lost 9 bases, with 20 bases between them. CDR3 length equals 15 residues. CDR1 and CDR2 (germline): SNHLY, FYNNEI.

The receptor's source is a man in his fifties or sixties with active or convalescent COVID-19. This chain links TRBV2 with TRBJ2-1, with D possibly being TRBD2 (5 bases). Sequenced input: peripheral blood. The CDR3 sequence: CASSPTWGVVTEQFF. The CDR3, as DNA: TGTGCCAGCAGTCCGACTTGGGGAGTCGTTACTGAGCAGTTCTTC.